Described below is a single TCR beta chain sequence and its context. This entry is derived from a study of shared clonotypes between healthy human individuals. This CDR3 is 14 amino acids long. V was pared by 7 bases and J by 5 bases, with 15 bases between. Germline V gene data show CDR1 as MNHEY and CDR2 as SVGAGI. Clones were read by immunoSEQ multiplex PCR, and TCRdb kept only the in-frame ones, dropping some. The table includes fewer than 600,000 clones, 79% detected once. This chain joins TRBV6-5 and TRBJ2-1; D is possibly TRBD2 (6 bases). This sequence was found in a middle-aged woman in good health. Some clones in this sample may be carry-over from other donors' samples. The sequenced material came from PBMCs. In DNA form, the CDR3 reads TGTGCCAGCATTCCCAGGGCGGGAAACAATGAGCAGTTCTTC. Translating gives CASIPRAGNNEQFF.